This T cell receptor beta chain stems from a study of T cells in Graves' hyperthyroidism and ophthalmopathy. Study-wide results and limits: A model of 13 V-J pairs discriminated ophthalmopathy from stable hyperthyroidism. Model output signaled ophthalmopathy a median around 6.9 months ahead of onset. Most thyroid-expanded clonotypes above 0.001 were also found in blood.

Uncontrolled infection, other autoimmune disease, pregnancy or lactation led to exclusion. On this clonotype: The antigen is unknown.

TCR beta CDR3 sequences were amplified from RNA transcripts. First-round RT-PCR of the TCR CDR3 relied on the HTBI primer set. TCRdb redid the calling of the multiplex PCR reads with MiXCR, one entry per CDR3 protein. The sample contains hundreds of thousands of distinct CDR3 sequences, 20% of which appear only once. The V gene end was trimmed by 1 base and the J gene end by 4 bases; junction bases not matched to a gene: 6. The germline V gene has CDR1 MGHRA and CDR2 YSYEKL. This CDR3 has 15 amino acids. The receptor's source is a young man with Graves' ophthalmopathy. This chain uses TRBV4-1 with TRBJ2-7, with 8 nucleotides matching TRBD2. The sequenced material came from blood. The CDR3 sequence: CASSQVGLAGYEQYF. In DNA form, the CDR3 reads TGCGCCAGCAGCCAAGTAGGACTAGCTGGGTACGAGCAGTACTTC.